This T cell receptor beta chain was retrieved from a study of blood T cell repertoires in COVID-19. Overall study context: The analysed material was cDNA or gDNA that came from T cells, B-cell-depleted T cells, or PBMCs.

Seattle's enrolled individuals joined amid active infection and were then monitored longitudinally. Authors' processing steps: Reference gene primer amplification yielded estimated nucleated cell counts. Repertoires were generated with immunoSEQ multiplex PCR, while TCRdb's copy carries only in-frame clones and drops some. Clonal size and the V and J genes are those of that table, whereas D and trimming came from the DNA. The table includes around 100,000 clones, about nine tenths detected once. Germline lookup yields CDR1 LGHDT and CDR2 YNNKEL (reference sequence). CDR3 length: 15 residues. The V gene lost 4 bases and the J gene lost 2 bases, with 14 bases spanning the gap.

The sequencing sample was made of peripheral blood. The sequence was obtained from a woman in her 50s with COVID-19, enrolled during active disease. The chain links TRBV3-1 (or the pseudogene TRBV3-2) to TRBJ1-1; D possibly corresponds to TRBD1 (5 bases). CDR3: CASSPPGSRNTEAFF. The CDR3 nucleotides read TGTGCCAGCAGCCCCCCAGGGTCCAGAAACACTGAAGCTTTCTTT.